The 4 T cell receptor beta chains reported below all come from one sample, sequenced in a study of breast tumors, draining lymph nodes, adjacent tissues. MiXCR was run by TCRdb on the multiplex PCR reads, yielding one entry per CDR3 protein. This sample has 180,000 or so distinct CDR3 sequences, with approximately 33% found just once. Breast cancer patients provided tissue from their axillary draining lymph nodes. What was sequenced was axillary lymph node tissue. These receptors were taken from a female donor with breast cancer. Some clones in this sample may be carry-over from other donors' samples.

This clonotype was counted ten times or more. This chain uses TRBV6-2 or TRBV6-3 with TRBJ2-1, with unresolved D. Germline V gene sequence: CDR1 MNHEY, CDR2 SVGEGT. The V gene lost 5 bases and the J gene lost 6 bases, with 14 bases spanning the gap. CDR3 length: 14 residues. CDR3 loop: CASSNPKPRNEQFF. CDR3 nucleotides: TGTGCCAGCAGTAACCCGAAGCCCCGCAATGAGCAGTTCTTC.

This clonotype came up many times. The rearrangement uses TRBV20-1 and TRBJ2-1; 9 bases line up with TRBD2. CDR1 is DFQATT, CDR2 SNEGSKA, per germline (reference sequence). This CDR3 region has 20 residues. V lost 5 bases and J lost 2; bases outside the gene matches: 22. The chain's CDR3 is CSAGSLAGGRAVSAYNEQFF. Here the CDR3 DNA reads TGCAGTGCTGGCTCCCTTGCTGGCGGGAGGGCCGTATCGGCCTACAATGAGCAGTTCTTC.

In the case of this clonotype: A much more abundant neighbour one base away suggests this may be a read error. The CDR3 here is CASRDRTRFYEQYF. DNA for the CDR3: TGTGCCAGCCGGGACAGGACTCGCTTCTACGAGCAGTACTTC. The rearrangement links TRBV5-4 to TRBJ2-7, with TRBD1 matching over 8 bases. Germline loops: CDR1 SGHNT, CDR2 YYREEE (reference sequence). CDR3 length equals 14 residues. The V gene end was trimmed by 7 bases and the J gene end by 3 bases; junction bases not matched to a gene: 9.

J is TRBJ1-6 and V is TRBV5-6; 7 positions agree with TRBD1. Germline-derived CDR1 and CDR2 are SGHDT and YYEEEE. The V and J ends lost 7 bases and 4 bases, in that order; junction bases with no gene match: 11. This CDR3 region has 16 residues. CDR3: CASRQGVGGYNSPLHF. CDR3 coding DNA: TGTGCCAGCCGTCAGGGGGTAGGTGGATATAATTCACCCCTCCACTTT.